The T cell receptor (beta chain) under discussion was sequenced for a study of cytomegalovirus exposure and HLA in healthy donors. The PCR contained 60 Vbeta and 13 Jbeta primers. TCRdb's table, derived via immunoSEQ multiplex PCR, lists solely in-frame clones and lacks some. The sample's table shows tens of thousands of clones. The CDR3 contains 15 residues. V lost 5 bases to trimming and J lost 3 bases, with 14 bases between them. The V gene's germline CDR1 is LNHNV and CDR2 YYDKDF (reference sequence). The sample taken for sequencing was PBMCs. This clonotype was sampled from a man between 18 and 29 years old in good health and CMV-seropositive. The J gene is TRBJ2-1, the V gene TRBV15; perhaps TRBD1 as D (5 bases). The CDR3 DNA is TGTGCCACCAGCCCCAAAGGGGTTAACTACAATGAGCAGTTCTTC. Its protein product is CATSPKGVNYNEQFF.